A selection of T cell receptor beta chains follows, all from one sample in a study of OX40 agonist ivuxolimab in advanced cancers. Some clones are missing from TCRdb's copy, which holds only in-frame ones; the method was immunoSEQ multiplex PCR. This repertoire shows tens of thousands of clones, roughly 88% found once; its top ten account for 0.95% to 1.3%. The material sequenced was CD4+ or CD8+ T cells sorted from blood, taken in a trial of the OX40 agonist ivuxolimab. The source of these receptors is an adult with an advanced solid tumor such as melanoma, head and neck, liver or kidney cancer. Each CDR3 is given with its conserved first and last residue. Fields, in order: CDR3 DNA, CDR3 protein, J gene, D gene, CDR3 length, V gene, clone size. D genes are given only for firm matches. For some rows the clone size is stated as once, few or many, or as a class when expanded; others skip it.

CDR3 DNA: TGCGCCAGCAGCTTGAGTGGGTTGGGGACCTATGGCTACACCTTC; CDR3 protein: CASSLSGLGTYGYTF; J gene: TRBJ1-2; D gene: -; CDR3 length: 15; V gene: TRBV5-1; clone size: -
CDR3 DNA: TGTGCCACCACCCCGAGGGGACAGGGGCGGCCAGGGGAGCTGTTTTTT; CDR3 protein: CATTPRGQGRPGELFF; J gene: TRBJ2-2; D gene: TRBD1; CDR3 length: 16; V gene: TRBV15; clone size: -
CDR3 DNA: TGCGCCAGCAGCCCAGGGACTAGCGGGGTCTACGAGCAGTACTTC; CDR3 protein: CASSPGTSGVYEQYF; J gene: TRBJ2-7; D gene: TRBD2; CDR3 length: 15; V gene: TRBV5-1; clone size: -
CDR3 DNA: TGCAGTGCCCCGGGCGGGACTGAAGCTTTCTTT; CDR3 protein: CSAPGGTEAFF; J gene: TRBJ1-1; D gene: -; CDR3 length: 11; V gene: TRBV20-1; clone size: -
CDR3 DNA: TGTGCCAGCTCACCCCTAACAGCGCCGAACACTGAAGCTTTCTTT; CDR3 protein: CASSPLTAPNTEAFF; J gene: TRBJ1-1; D gene: -; CDR3 length: 15; V gene: TRBV18; clone size: once
CDR3 DNA: TGCGCCAGCAGCTTGGGGACAGGGAGTGAAAAACTGTTTTTT; CDR3 protein: CASSLGTGSEKLFF; J gene: TRBJ1-4; D gene: TRBD1; CDR3 length: 14; V gene: TRBV5-1; clone size: once
CDR3 DNA: TGTGCCAGCAGCTTGGGGAGGTCACCCCTCCACTTT; CDR3 protein: CASSLGRSPLHF; J gene: TRBJ1-6; D gene: -; CDR3 length: 12; V gene: TRBV7-2; clone size: -
CDR3 DNA: TGTGCCAGCAGTGAAAGGGGTTTTGAAAAACTGTTTTTT; CDR3 protein: CASSERGFEKLFF; J gene: TRBJ1-4; D gene: -; CDR3 length: 13; V gene: TRBV6-1; clone size: once
CDR3 DNA: TGTGCCATCAGCGCAGAGCCAGTTAGCACTGAAGCTTTCTTT; CDR3 protein: CAISAEPVSTEAFF; J gene: TRBJ1-1; D gene: -; CDR3 length: 14; V gene: TRBV10-3; clone size: medium-sized
CDR3 DNA: TGTGCCAGCAGGGCGGGGATTTCTTGGGAGCAGTACTTC; CDR3 protein: CASRAGISWEQYF; J gene: TRBJ2-7; D gene: -; CDR3 length: 13; V gene: TRBV28; clone size: once
CDR3 DNA: TGTGCCAGCAATTCAAGGGGAGCCAATGAGCAGTTCTTC; CDR3 protein: CASNSRGANEQFF; J gene: TRBJ2-1; D gene: -; CDR3 length: 13; V gene: TRBV2; clone size: -
CDR3 DNA: TGTGCCAGCAGTGGAACTGGGGACACATATGGCTACACCTTC; CDR3 protein: CASSGTGDTYGYTF; J gene: TRBJ1-2; D gene: -; CDR3 length: 14; V gene: TRBV6-6; clone size: -
CDR3 DNA: TGTGCCAGTAGTAACAGGGGGCTAGAGACCCAGTACTTC; CDR3 protein: CASSNRGLETQYF; J gene: TRBJ2-5; D gene: TRBD1; CDR3 length: 13; V gene: TRBV19; clone size: -
CDR3 DNA: TGTGCCAGCAGTTGGATCGAAAGGGGGGACGAGCAGTACTTC; CDR3 protein: CASSWIERGDEQYF; J gene: TRBJ2-7; D gene: -; CDR3 length: 14; V gene: TRBV6-6; clone size: -
CDR3 DNA: TGTGCCAGTACTCACCGGGACAGAATCACCGGGGAGCTGTTTTTT; CDR3 protein: CASTHRDRITGELFF; J gene: TRBJ2-2; D gene: TRBD1; CDR3 length: 15; V gene: TRBV19; clone size: -
CDR3 DNA: TGTGCCAGCAGCCCACAGGGGAGCGGGGCCAACGTCCTGACTTTC; CDR3 protein: CASSPQGSGANVLTF; J gene: TRBJ2-6; D gene: TRBD1; CDR3 length: 15; V gene: TRBV5-6; clone size: -
CDR3 DNA: TGTGCCAGTAGCCCCCCTGGGGTCCCAGATACGCAGTATTTT; CDR3 protein: CASSPPGVPDTQYF; J gene: TRBJ2-3; D gene: -; CDR3 length: 14; V gene: TRBV19; clone size: -
CDR3 DNA: TGTGCCAGCAGTGACGCCGCTTCAGGGGCCTATGGCTACACCTTC; CDR3 protein: CASSDAASGAYGYTF; J gene: TRBJ1-2; D gene: -; CDR3 length: 15; V gene: TRBV6-1; clone size: -
CDR3 DNA: TGTGCCAGCAGTTACGTTTCGGGACAGGTCTACAATGAGCAGTTCTTC; CDR3 protein: CASSYVSGQVYNEQFF; J gene: TRBJ2-1; D gene: TRBD1; CDR3 length: 16; V gene: TRBV6-5; clone size: -
CDR3 DNA: TGTGCCAGCAGCGTAGTTACCCCGGGGACAGCGAGCCTCAATGAGCAGTTCTTC; CDR3 protein: CASSVVTPGTASLNEQFF; J gene: TRBJ2-1; D gene: TRBD1; CDR3 length: 18; V gene: TRBV9; clone size: -
CDR3 DNA: TGTGCCAGCAGATCTCACTCTTATGGCTACACCTTC; CDR3 protein: CASRSHSYGYTF; J gene: TRBJ1-2; D gene: -; CDR3 length: 12; V gene: TRBV6-6; clone size: -
CDR3 DNA: TGTGCCAGCAGCCAGGGCGCAACTAATGAAAAACTGTTTTTT; CDR3 protein: CASSQGATNEKLFF; J gene: TRBJ1-4; D gene: -; CDR3 length: 14; V gene: TRBV7-9; clone size: -
CDR3 DNA: TGCGCCAGCAGCCAAGCCGTACAAGCGGAAAAACTGTTTTTT; CDR3 protein: CASSQAVQAEKLFF; J gene: TRBJ1-4; D gene: -; CDR3 length: 14; V gene: TRBV4-1; clone size: -
CDR3 DNA: TGTGCCAGCAGCGTAGGTAGGCTGGGACAGGGGAACACTGAAGCTTTCTTT; CDR3 protein: CASSVGRLGQGNTEAFF; J gene: TRBJ1-1; D gene: TRBD1; CDR3 length: 17; V gene: TRBV9; clone size: -
CDR3 DNA: TGTGCCAGCAGTTACAGGGGCCCCCAAACAGATACGCAGTATTTT; CDR3 protein: CASSYRGPQTDTQYF; J gene: TRBJ2-3; D gene: -; CDR3 length: 15; V gene: TRBV6-5; clone size: -
CDR3 DNA: TGTGCCAGCAGACCGTGGGGGGTTAGCACAGATACGCAGTATTTT; CDR3 protein: CASRPWGVSTDTQYF; J gene: TRBJ2-3; D gene: -; CDR3 length: 15; V gene: TRBV6-5; clone size: -
CDR3 DNA: TGTGCCAGCAGCTTGCAGGGGGCGACTGAAGCTTTCTTT; CDR3 protein: CASSLQGATEAFF; J gene: TRBJ1-1; D gene: TRBD1; CDR3 length: 13; V gene: TRBV5-4; clone size: -
CDR3 DNA: TGCGCCAGCAGCGTGAGGGACGTCGCTAGCACAGATACGCAGTATTTT; CDR3 protein: CASSVRDVASTDTQYF; J gene: TRBJ2-3; D gene: -; CDR3 length: 16; V gene: TRBV5-1; clone size: -
CDR3 DNA: TGTGCTAGTGGTTTTAGTAGCAATCAGCCCCAGCATTTT; CDR3 protein: CASGFSSNQPQHF; J gene: TRBJ1-5; D gene: -; CDR3 length: 13; V gene: TRBV12-5; clone size: -
CDR3 DNA: TGTGCCAGCAGCCAAAACAGGGGCGGGCCCCAGCATTTT; CDR3 protein: CASSQNRGGPQHF; J gene: TRBJ1-5; D gene: TRBD1; CDR3 length: 13; V gene: TRBV11-2; clone size: -
CDR3 DNA: TGTGCCAGCAGCCGACCGAGCGGGGGGAGTTACGAGCAGTACTTC; CDR3 protein: CASSRPSGGSYEQYF; J gene: TRBJ2-7; D gene: TRBD2; CDR3 length: 15; V gene: TRBV7-2; clone size: -
CDR3 DNA: TGTGCCAGCAGCTTAGGCCTCTCAGGTTATAATGAAAAACTGTTTTTT; CDR3 protein: CASSLGLSGYNEKLFF; J gene: TRBJ1-4; D gene: -; CDR3 length: 16; V gene: TRBV7-9; clone size: -
CDR3 DNA: TGTGCCAGCGGACAGGGGGCGGGTGAAGCTTTCTTT; CDR3 protein: CASGQGAGEAFF; J gene: TRBJ1-1; D gene: TRBD1; CDR3 length: 12; V gene: TRBV18; clone size: -
CDR3 DNA: TGTGCCAGCAGTTACAATGGAAACACCATATATTTT; CDR3 protein: CASSYNGNTIYF; J gene: TRBJ1-3; D gene: -; CDR3 length: 12; V gene: TRBV6-6; clone size: many
CDR3 DNA: TGTGCCAGCAGCTCAAATGCCCAGCGGGGGATGGAGACCCAGTACTTC; CDR3 protein: CASSSNAQRGMETQYF; J gene: TRBJ2-5; D gene: TRBD2; CDR3 length: 16; V gene: TRBV11-2; clone size: -
CDR3 DNA: TGTGCCAGCAGCTTACAATACGACAATGAGCAGTTCTTC; CDR3 protein: CASSLQYDNEQFF; J gene: TRBJ2-1; D gene: -; CDR3 length: 13; V gene: TRBV11-2; clone size: -
CDR3 DNA: TGCGCCAGCAGGTTAGACGGTCCTAGCACAGATACGCAGTATTTT; CDR3 protein: CASRLDGPSTDTQYF; J gene: TRBJ2-3; D gene: -; CDR3 length: 15; V gene: TRBV5-1; clone size: -
CDR3 DNA: TGTGCCAGCTCACCAAGGGGAACAGGGGCCCAAGAGACCCAGTACTTC; CDR3 protein: CASSPRGTGAQETQYF; J gene: TRBJ2-5; D gene: TRBD1; CDR3 length: 16; V gene: TRBV18; clone size: -
CDR3 DNA: TGTGCCAGCAGCTTTTTCGGGACAGGGGGCGACGGCTACACCTTC; CDR3 protein: CASSFFGTGGDGYTF; J gene: TRBJ1-2; D gene: TRBD1; CDR3 length: 15; V gene: TRBV7-2; clone size: -
CDR3 DNA: TGTGCCAGCAGTTACCAGGGTGAAAACACTGAAGCTTTCTTT; CDR3 protein: CASSYQGENTEAFF; J gene: TRBJ1-1; D gene: -; CDR3 length: 14; V gene: TRBV6-6; clone size: -
CDR3 DNA: TGTGCCAGCAGCTTATTACAGGGAGGCTATGGCTACACCTTC; CDR3 protein: CASSLLQGGYGYTF; J gene: TRBJ1-2; D gene: -; CDR3 length: 14; V gene: TRBV7-2; clone size: -
CDR3 DNA: TGTGCCAGCAGCTCGGGACAGACGGAGGAAAAACTGTTTTTT; CDR3 protein: CASSSGQTEEKLFF; J gene: TRBJ1-4; D gene: TRBD1; CDR3 length: 14; V gene: TRBV11-2; clone size: -
CDR3 DNA: TGCGCCAGCAGCCAAGCCGCCTGGACAGGGGGCACTGAAGCTTTCTTT; CDR3 protein: CASSQAAWTGGTEAFF; J gene: TRBJ1-1; D gene: TRBD1; CDR3 length: 16; V gene: TRBV4-3; clone size: -
CDR3 DNA: TGTGCCAGTAGTATGGGACAGGGGTGGGACACTGAAGCTTTCTTT; CDR3 protein: CASSMGQGWDTEAFF; J gene: TRBJ1-1; D gene: TRBD1; CDR3 length: 15; V gene: TRBV19; clone size: -
CDR3 DNA: TGTGCCAGCAGTGGGGACAGCGCGCGGAGAAACACCATATATTTT; CDR3 protein: CASSGDSARRNTIYF; J gene: TRBJ1-3; D gene: TRBD1; CDR3 length: 15; V gene: TRBV2; clone size: -
CDR3 DNA: TGTGCCAGCACCACGGGACAGAGGGGCTACACCTTC; CDR3 protein: CASTTGQRGYTF; J gene: TRBJ1-2; D gene: TRBD1; CDR3 length: 12; V gene: TRBV6-6; clone size: -
CDR3 DNA: TGTGCCAGCAACCCAAGGTTGTTTGGGGGTGGATATGGCTACACCTTC; CDR3 protein: CASNPRLFGGGYGYTF; J gene: TRBJ1-2; D gene: -; CDR3 length: 16; V gene: TRBV2; clone size: -
CDR3 DNA: TGTGCCAGCAGCTCGTTCGGTCTCACAGATACGCAGTATTTT; CDR3 protein: CASSSFGLTDTQYF; J gene: TRBJ2-3; D gene: -; CDR3 length: 14; V gene: TRBV7-2; clone size: -
CDR3 DNA: TGCGCCAGCGGAGGAGGGGGTCAAGAGACCCAGTACTTC; CDR3 protein: CASGGGGQETQYF; J gene: TRBJ2-5; D gene: -; CDR3 length: 13; V gene: TRBV5-1; clone size: -
CDR3 DNA: TGTGCCAGCAGCTTAATGATGACAGGGGTAGAGGGCTACACCTTC; CDR3 protein: CASSLMMTGVEGYTF; J gene: TRBJ1-2; D gene: TRBD1; CDR3 length: 15; V gene: TRBV5-6; clone size: -
CDR3 DNA: TGTGCCAGCTCACCACAACAGGGAGACGAAAAACTGTTTTTT; CDR3 protein: CASSPQQGDEKLFF; J gene: TRBJ1-4; D gene: -; CDR3 length: 14; V gene: TRBV18; clone size: -
CDR3 DNA: TGTGCCAGCAGTTACGGTCGGGATGGCTACACCTTC; CDR3 protein: CASSYGRDGYTF; J gene: TRBJ1-2; D gene: -; CDR3 length: 12; V gene: TRBV6-5; clone size: -
CDR3 DNA: TGTGCCAGCAGCGACTACCGGGGACCCGATTCACCCCTCCACTTT; CDR3 protein: CASSDYRGPDSPLHF; J gene: TRBJ1-6; D gene: -; CDR3 length: 15; V gene: TRBV7-9; clone size: -
CDR3 DNA: TGTGCCAGCAGGGGACAGTGGGATCAGCCCCAGCATTTT; CDR3 protein: CASRGQWDQPQHF; J gene: TRBJ1-5; D gene: TRBD1; CDR3 length: 13; V gene: TRBV6-6; clone size: -
CDR3 DNA: TGTGCCAGCAGCTTAACAGGGTACGAGCAGTACTTC; CDR3 protein: CASSLTGYEQYF; J gene: TRBJ2-7; D gene: -; CDR3 length: 12; V gene: TRBV7-2; clone size: -
CDR3 DNA: TGTGCCAGCAGCTTGGGAGGGACAGGGGGCTACGAGCAGTACTTC; CDR3 protein: CASSLGGTGGYEQYF; J gene: TRBJ2-7; D gene: TRBD1; CDR3 length: 15; V gene: TRBV11-3; clone size: -
CDR3 DNA: TGTGCCAGCAGCTTTGATTCTGAAGCTTTCTTT; CDR3 protein: CASSFDSEAFF; J gene: TRBJ1-1; D gene: -; CDR3 length: 11; V gene: TRBV7-2; clone size: once
CDR3 DNA: TGTGCCAGCAGACTCACCGGGACAGTGTATGGCTACACCTTC; CDR3 protein: CASRLTGTVYGYTF; J gene: TRBJ1-2; D gene: TRBD1; CDR3 length: 14; V gene: TRBV6-5; clone size: -